Below are 25 T cell receptor beta chains sequenced from a single sample in a study of T cell repertoires in cytomegalovirus infection. TCRdb re-called the reads through MiXCR, storing one row per CDR3 protein. The sample contains 90,000 to 130,000 distinct CDR3 sequences, around 10% of which appear only once. These receptors' targets are unknown. Sequencing used PBMCs, sequenced either directly or after in vitro stimulation (not recorded which). Source of these receptors: a human donor in good health (CMV status not recorded). Some clones in this sample may be carry-over from other donors' samples.

This clonotype has a count of ten or more. The chain employs TRBV7-2 and TRBJ2-3; 11 positions match TRBD2. This CDR3 is built from 17 residues. CDR1 is SGHTA and CDR2 is FQGNSA in the germline V gene. V gave up 3 bases and J gave up 9 bases; unmatched junction bases: 14. CDR3 sequence reads: CASSFPVAGGPKSTQYF. The DNA of the CDR3 is TGTGCCAGCAGCTTTCCAGTAGCGGGAGGGCCTAAATCCACGCAGTATTTT.

There are a few counts of this clonotype. V and J are TRBV29-1 and TRBJ2-2; 8 bases agree with TRBD1. The J segment lost 3 bases and the V segment lost 7 bases, leaving 10 bases of the junction unmatched. Germline CDR1 reads SQVTM; CDR2 reads ANQGSEA. This CDR3 contains 15 residues. CDR3 nucleotide sequence: TGCAGCGCTCAGGCAGGGGGCGCGTACACCGGGGAGCTGTTTTTT. The encoded protein is CSAQAGGAYTGELFF.

This clonotype was detected only a few times. V is TRBV2 and J is TRBJ2-1; 9 positions agree with TRBD1. The CDR3 spans 14 residues. With 7 bases clipped from V and 10 bases from J, the junction kept 11 bases outside the gene matches. Per the germline V gene, CDR1 is SNHLY and CDR2 is FYNNEI. The CDR3 bases are TGTGCCAGCACGCGGACAGGGGTCTCCTCCGAGCAGTTCTTC. Its protein is CASTRTGVSSEQFF.

This clonotype was found many times. The chain recombines TRBV7-2 with TRBJ2-2, with D uncertain. This CDR3 is built from 12 residues. Trimming took 5 bases from V and 3 from J, leaving 4 bases between them. In germline, CDR1 is SGHTA, CDR2 FQGNSA. CDR3 coding DNA: TGTGCCAGCAGCGTGGACACCGGGGAGCTGTTTTTT. It yields the protein CASSVDTGELFF.

The chain joins TRBV7-2 to TRBJ2-3, with D possibly being TRBD2 (6 bases). Trimming shortened V by 4 bases and J by 2 bases, and 10 bases separated the two germline ends. CDR3 length equals 14 residues. Germline V gene lookup returns CDR1 SGHTA and CDR2 FQGNSA. This CDR3 reads CASSSWTNTDTQYF. CDR3 sequence (DNA): TGTGCCAGCAGCTCCTGGACTAACACAGATACGCAGTATTTT. Based on the CDR3 plus reference TRBV7-2 and TRBJ2-3, the full variable domain is GAGVSQSPSNKVTEKGKDVELRCDPISGHTALYWYRQSLGQGLEFLIYFQGNSAPDKSGLPSDRFSAERTGGSVSTLTIQRTQQEDSAVYLCASSSWTNTDTQYFGPGTRLTVL.

This clonotype was recorded at least ten times. The rearrangement links TRBV7-9 to TRBJ2-3; the match to TRBD2 covers 8 bases. V shed 1 base and J 5 bases; nucleotides not matched to a gene: 8. The V gene's germline CDR1 is SEHNR and CDR2 FQNEAQ (reference sequence). CDR3 length: 16 amino acids. The CDR3 region is CASSLVSREDRDTQYF. CDR3 coding DNA: TGTGCCAGCAGCTTAGTCTCGCGGGAGGATAGAGATACGCAGTATTTT.

This clonotype was counted at least ten times. Germline is not matched at one junction end, which may reflect a read error. The rearrangement joins TRBV7-2 to TRBJ2-3, with D maybe TRBD2 (6 bases). From germline, CDR1 is SGHTA and CDR2 FQGNSA. The CDR3 spans 16 residues. The CDR3 is CASSLAGGRLTDTQYF. The CDR3 nucleotides are TGTGCCAGCAGCCTAGCCGGGGGTCGATTAACAGATACGCAGTATTTT.

Relative to its sample, this clonotype is medium-sized. The rearrangement links TRBV19 to TRBJ2-2, with D possibly TRBD1 on 6 matching bases. CDR3 size: 20 residues. The ends were cut back, 0 bases at V and 3 bases at J, with 23 bases in the middle. CDR1 is LNHDA and CDR2 is SQIVND in the germline V gene (reference sequence). The CDR3 DNA is TGTGCCAGTAGTATAGAGGAACCGCCCGGCAGGGGCCCTGACACCGGGGAGCTGTTTTTT. Translating gives CASSIEEPPGRGPDTGELFF.

This clonotype came up a few times. The gene calls are TRBV7-6 and TRBJ1-5; D is possibly TRBD1 (5 bases). Germline V CDR1 and CDR2: SGHVS, FNYEAQ. The CDR3 has 14 amino acids. The V end lost 5 bases, the J end lost 6 bases, and 14 bases lay between the germline ends. CDR3 region: CASSLLGGSQPQHF. The CDR3 coding sequence is TGTGCCAGCAGCCTTTTGGGGGGTAGTCAGCCCCAGCATTTT. Using reference TRBV7-6 and TRBJ1-5 for the parts outside the CDR3, the full variable domain is GAGVSQSPRYKVTKRGQDVALRCDPISGHVSLYWYRQALGQGPEFLTYFNYEAQQDKSGLPNDRFSAERPEGSISTLTIQRTEQRDSAMYRCASSLLGGSQPQHFGDGTRLSIL.

This clonotype was seen many times. The genes are TRBV7-2 and TRBJ2-2; TRBD1 matches at 9 bases. Germline CDR1 and CDR2: SGHTA and FQGNSA. CDR3 length equals 16 residues. Losses at the gene ends were 4 bases for V and 6 bases for J; bases not matched to a gene: 9. As DNA, the CDR3 is TGTGCCAGCAGCTCGGCCGGGACAGGGAGAGCCGGGGAGCTGTTTTTT. Amino acids: CASSSAGTGRAGELFF. The variable domain in full, completed from reference TRBV7-2 and TRBJ2-2, reads GAGVSQSPSNKVTEKGKDVELRCDPISGHTALYWYRQSLGQGLEFLIYFQGNSAPDKSGLPSDRFSAERTGGSVSTLTIQRTQQEDSAVYLCASSSAGTGRAGELFFGEGSRLTVL.

This rearrangement joins TRBV6-8 to TRBJ2-2; 7 bases agree with TRBD2. The CDR3 covers 13 residues. Unmatched junction bases numbered 1, after V lost 5 bases and J lost 4 bases. The germline CDR1 and CDR2 sequences are MNHGY and SAAAGT. The CDR3 protein is CASSPGGTGELFF. In nucleotides, the CDR3 is TGTGCCAGCAGTCCGGGGGGCACCGGGGAGCTGTTTTTT.

J is TRBJ2-2 and V is TRBV4-3; D is perhaps TRBD2 (6 bases). Germline CDR1 is LGHNA and CDR2 is YSLEER. Trimming took 0 bases from V and 8 from J, leaving 19 bases between them. This CDR3 has 17 residues. Here the CDR3 reads CASSQDYRGGWAGELFF. The CDR3 DNA follows: TGCGCCAGCAGCCAAGATTATCGGGGAGGTTGGGCGGGGGAGCTGTTTTTT.

Concerning this clonotype: A read error may be the cause here, since a much bigger clone is one base away. For the CDR3, the DNA is TGTGCCGGCAGTTCTAGCGGGAGAAGGAATGAGCAGTTCTTC. Its protein product is CAGSSSGRRNEQFF. The chain uses TRBV12-3 or TRBV12-4 and TRBJ2-1; 10 bases agree with TRBD2. The CDR3 has 14 residues.

This clonotype came up a few times. V and J are TRBV5-1 and TRBJ1-2; the D is unclear. Trimming took off 0 bases at V and 3 bases at J, with 9 bases between the two ends. The CDR3 has 14 amino acids. Per germline, CDR1 SGHRS and CDR2 YFSETQ. The CDR3 loop is CASSLGKTDYGYTF. DNA for the CDR3: TGCGCCAGCAGCTTGGGGAAGACGGACTATGGCTACACCTTC.

V and J are TRBV6-1 and TRBJ2-5; possible D gene TRBD2, 5 bases. This CDR3 is built from 15 residues. Germline V gene lookup returns CDR1 MNHNS and CDR2 SASEGT. The V gene lost 3 bases and the J gene lost 1 base, with 12 bases spanning the gap. The CDR3 coding sequence is TGTGCCAGCAGTGACAGCGGCGGAGTCCAAGAGACCCAGTACTTC. This encodes CASSDSGGVQETQYF.

This clonotype was detected many times. The chain is built from TRBV7-9 and TRBJ1-4, with 8 bases aligning to TRBD1. From germline, CDR1 is SEHNR and CDR2 FQNEAQ (reference sequence). The length of the CDR3 is 15 residues. The junction had 4 bases not matched to a gene; V was cut back by 6 bases and J by 1 base. This CDR3 reads CASRTTGGTNEKLFF. In nucleotides, the CDR3 is TGTGCCAGCAGGACCACAGGGGGAACTAATGAAAAACTGTTTTTT.

This clonotype was observed at least ten times. V gene TRBV7-2 combines with J gene TRBJ2-1; 13 bases fit TRBD2. Germline V gene sequence: CDR1 SGHTA, CDR2 FQGNSA. The CDR3 runs to 16 residues. V was clipped by 4 bases and J by 5 bases; unmatched bases: 5. This chain's CDR3 is CASSSGLAGLNNEQFF. The CDR3 coding sequence is TGTGCCAGCAGCTCGGGACTAGCGGGGCTAAACAATGAGCAGTTCTTC.

This clonotype came up many times. The gene calls are TRBV7-8 and TRBJ2-3, with 12 bases lining up with TRBD1. CDR3 size: 15 residues. Germline CDR1 is SGHVS and CDR2 is FQNEAQ. The ends lost 5 bases at V and 5 bases at J; junction bases unmatched: 5. The CDR3 DNA sequence: TGTGCCAGCAGCCAGGGACAGGGGGCCGGAGATACGCAGTATTTT. Encoded protein: CASSQGQGAGDTQYF.

The sample holds many counts of this clonotype. The genes are TRBV12-3 or TRBV12-4 and TRBJ1-6, with 8 bases aligning to TRBD1. V dropped 8 bases and J dropped 4; count of bases not matched to a gene: 7. CDR3 length: 15 residues. The CDR3 coding sequence is TGTGCCAGCGGATACAGGGGGTTGTATAATTCACCCCTCCACTTT. Translated: CASGYRGLYNSPLHF.

There are many counts of this clonotype. The chain recombines TRBV12-3 or TRBV12-4 with TRBJ1-2; D is uncertain. The CDR3 runs 13 residues. Trimming cost V 7 bases and J 4 bases, with 13 bases left between them. The CDR3 loop reads CASNFRSSYGYTF. The CDR3 DNA sequence: TGTGCCAGCAACTTTCGAAGCAGCTATGGCTACACCTTC.

This clonotype was counted at least ten times. The chain recombines TRBV28 with TRBJ1-2; D call uncertain. The CDR3 runs 14 residues. Germline lookup yields CDR1 MDHEN and CDR2 SYDVKM. V lost 5 bases to trimming and J lost 2 bases, with 12 bases between them. Here the CDR3 DNA reads TGTGCCAGCAGTCCACGGCTCACCAACTATGGCTACACCTTC. Its translation: CASSPRLTNYGYTF.

This clonotype has at least ten counts. The chain links TRBV7-6 to TRBJ2-2, with 9 bases aligning to TRBD2. The CDR3 covers 18 residues. V lost 5 bases and J lost 5; bases outside the gene matches: 15. Germline V gives CDR1 SGHVS, CDR2 FNYEAQ. CDR3 sequence (DNA): TGTGCCAGCAGCCACAGGGGTAGCGGGAGACCGGTGACCGGGGAGCTGTTTTTT. Translated, it gives CASSHRGSGRPVTGELFF.

This clonotype was observed many times. The genes are TRBV7-2 and TRBJ1-5; TRBD1 matches at 10 bases. The ends lost 4 bases at V and 6 bases at J; junction bases unmatched: 3. Germline V gives CDR1 SGHTA, CDR2 FQGNSA. The CDR3 totals 14 residues. The CDR3 DNA reads as TGTGCCAGCAGCTCGGACAGGGGGAGTCAGCCCCAGCATTTT. The encoded protein is CASSSDRGSQPQHF. Complete variable domain (other parts from reference TRBV7-2 and TRBJ1-5): GAGVSQSPSNKVTEKGKDVELRCDPISGHTALYWYRQSLGQGLEFLIYFQGNSAPDKSGLPSDRFSAERTGGSVSTLTIQRTQQEDSAVYLCASSSDRGSQPQHFGDGTRLSIL.

Only a few counts were recorded for this clonotype. The chain carries TRBV9 and TRBJ1-6; TRBD1 is a possible D gene (5 bases). From germline, CDR1 is SGDLS and CDR2 YYNGEE. Trimming pared 3 bases from V and 7 bases from J, leaving 8 bases between. The CDR3 has 13 residues. CDR3 amino acids: CASSDRDNSPLHF. The DNA for the CDR3 is TGTGCCAGCAGCGACCGGGACAATTCACCCCTCCACTTT.

This clonotype was seen ten or more times. The rearrangement links TRBV10-3 to TRBJ2-2; possible D gene TRBD1, 6 bases. Trimming pared 10 bases from V and 2 bases from J, leaving 20 bases between. CDR3 size: 16 residues. Germline V lookup: CDR1 ENHRY, CDR2 SYGVKD. The CDR3 nucleotides are TGTGCCACTATGGGGGCGGTATCTACTAACACCGGGGAGCTGTTTTTT. Encoded protein: CATMGAVSTNTGELFF.